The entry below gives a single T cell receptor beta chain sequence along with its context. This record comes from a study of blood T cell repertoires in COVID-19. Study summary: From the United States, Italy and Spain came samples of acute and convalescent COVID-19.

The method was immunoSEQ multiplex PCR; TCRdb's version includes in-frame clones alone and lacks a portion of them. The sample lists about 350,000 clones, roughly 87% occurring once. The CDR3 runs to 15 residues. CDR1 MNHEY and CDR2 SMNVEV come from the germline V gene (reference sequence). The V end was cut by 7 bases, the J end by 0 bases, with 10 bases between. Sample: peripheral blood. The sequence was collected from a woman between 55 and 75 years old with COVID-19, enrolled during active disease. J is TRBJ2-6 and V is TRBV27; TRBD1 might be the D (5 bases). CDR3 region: CASKTAFSGANVLTF. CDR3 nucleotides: TGTGCCAGCAAGACAGCCTTCTCTGGGGCCAACGTCCTGACTTTC. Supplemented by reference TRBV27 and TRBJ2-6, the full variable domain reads EAQVTQNPRYLITVTGKKLTVTCSQNMNHEYMSWYRQDPGLGLRQIYYSMNVEVTDKGDVPEGYKVSRKEKRNFPLILESPSPNQTSLYFCASKTAFSGANVLTFGAGSRLTVL.